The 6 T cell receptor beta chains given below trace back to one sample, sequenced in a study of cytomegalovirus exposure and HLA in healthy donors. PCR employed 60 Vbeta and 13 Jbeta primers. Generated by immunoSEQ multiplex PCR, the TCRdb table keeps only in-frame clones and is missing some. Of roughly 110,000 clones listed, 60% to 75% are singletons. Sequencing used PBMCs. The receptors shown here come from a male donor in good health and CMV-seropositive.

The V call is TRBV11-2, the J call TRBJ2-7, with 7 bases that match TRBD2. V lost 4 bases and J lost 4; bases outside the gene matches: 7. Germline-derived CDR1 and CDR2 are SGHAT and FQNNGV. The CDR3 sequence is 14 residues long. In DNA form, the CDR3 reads TGTGCCAGCAGCTCGTTAGCGGGCTTGTACGAGCAGTACTTC. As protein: CASSSLAGLYEQYF. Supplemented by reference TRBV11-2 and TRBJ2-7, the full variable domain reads EAGVAQSPRYKIIEKRQSVAFWCNPISGHATLYWYQQILGQGPKLLIQFQNNGVVDDSQLPKDRFSAERLKGVDSTLKIQPAKLEDSAVYLCASSSLAGLYEQYFGPGTRLTVT.

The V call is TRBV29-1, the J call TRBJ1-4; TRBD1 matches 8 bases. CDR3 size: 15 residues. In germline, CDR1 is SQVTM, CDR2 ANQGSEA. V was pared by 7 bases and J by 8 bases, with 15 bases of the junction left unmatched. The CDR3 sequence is CSATSGQGGGEKLFF. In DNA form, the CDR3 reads TGCAGCGCGACCAGTGGACAGGGAGGGGGAGAAAAACTGTTTTTT.

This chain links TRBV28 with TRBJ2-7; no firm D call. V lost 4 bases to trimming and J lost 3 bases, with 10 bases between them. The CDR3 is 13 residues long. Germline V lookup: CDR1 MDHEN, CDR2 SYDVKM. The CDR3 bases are TGTGCCAGCAGTTATGCCCGGGTCTACGAGCAGTACTTC. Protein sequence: CASSYARVYEQYF.

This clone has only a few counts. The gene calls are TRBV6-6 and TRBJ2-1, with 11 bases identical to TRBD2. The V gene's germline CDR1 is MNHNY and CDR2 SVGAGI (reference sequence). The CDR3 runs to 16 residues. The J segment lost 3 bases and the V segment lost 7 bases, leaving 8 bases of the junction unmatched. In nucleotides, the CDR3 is TGTGCCAGCACCGAGGGAGGGACTAGCGGCTACAATGAGCAGTTCTTC. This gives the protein CASTEGGTSGYNEQFF.

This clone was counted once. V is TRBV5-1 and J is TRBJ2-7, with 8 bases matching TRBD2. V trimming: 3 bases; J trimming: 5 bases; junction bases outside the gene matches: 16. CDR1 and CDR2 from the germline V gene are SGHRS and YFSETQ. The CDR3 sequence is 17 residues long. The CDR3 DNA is TGCGCCAGCAGCTGGGGGGGCCTCAGCGGGAGTACCGACGAGCAGTACTTC. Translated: CASSWGGLSGSTDEQYF.

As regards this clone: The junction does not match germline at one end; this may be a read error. CDR3 protein: CASSEGTSGRAWETQYF. As DNA, the CDR3 is TGCGCCAGCAGTGAGGGGACTAGCGGGAGGGCCTGGGAGACCCAGTACTTC. This chain links TRBV2 with TRBJ2-5; 16 bases align to TRBD2. CDR1 and CDR2 (germline): SNHLY, FYNNEI. This CDR3 has 17 residues.